The clone carrying this T cell receptor (beta chain) is categorized as large. The antigen is undetermined. Per germline, CDR1 MNHGY and CDR2 SAAAGT. V gave up 5 bases and J gave up 1 base; unmatched junction bases: 8. This CDR3 comprises 16 residues. This specimen comes from a study of CXCR4 blockade with PD-1 therapy in pancreatic cancer. General observations from the study: Clone frequency correlated with its number of distinct nucleotide rearrangements.

No neoadjuvant therapy was given before resection to the patients supplying these archived tumor blocks. Using immunoSEQ multiplex PCR, the repertoire was profiled, and TCRdb retains in-frame clones only, with some absent. The sample shows approximately 2,500 clones, 40% of them seen only once. The source material was tumor tissue. The chain combines TRBV6-8 with TRBJ1-1; 9 bases agree with TRBD1. The clonotype originates from a human donor with pancreatic ductal adenocarcinoma. CDR3 amino acids: CASSDKPGQGNTEAFF. CDR3 DNA sequence: TGTGCCAGCAGTGACAAACCGGGACAGGGGAACACTGAAGCTTTCTTT.